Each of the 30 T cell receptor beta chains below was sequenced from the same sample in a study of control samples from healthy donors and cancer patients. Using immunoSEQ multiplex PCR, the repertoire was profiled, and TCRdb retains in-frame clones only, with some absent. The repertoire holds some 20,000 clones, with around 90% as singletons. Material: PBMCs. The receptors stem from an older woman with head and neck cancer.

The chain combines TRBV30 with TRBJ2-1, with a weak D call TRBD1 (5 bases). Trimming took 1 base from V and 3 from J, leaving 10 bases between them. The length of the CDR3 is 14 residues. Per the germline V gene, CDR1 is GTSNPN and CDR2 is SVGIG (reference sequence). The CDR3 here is CAWSGDSYYNEQFF. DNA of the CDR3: TGTGCCTGGAGTGGTGACAGTTACTACAATGAGCAGTTCTTC.

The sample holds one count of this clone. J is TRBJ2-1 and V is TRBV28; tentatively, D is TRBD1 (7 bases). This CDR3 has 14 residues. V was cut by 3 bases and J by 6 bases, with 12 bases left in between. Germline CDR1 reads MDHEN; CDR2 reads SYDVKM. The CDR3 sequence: CASSFPRDSNEQFF. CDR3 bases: TGTGCCAGCAGTTTCCCGCGGGACAGCAATGAGCAGTTCTTC.

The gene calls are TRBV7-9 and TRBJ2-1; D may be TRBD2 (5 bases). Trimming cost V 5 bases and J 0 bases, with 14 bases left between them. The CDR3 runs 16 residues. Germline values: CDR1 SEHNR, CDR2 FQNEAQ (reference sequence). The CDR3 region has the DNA TGTGCCAGCAGCCGTCGGGGAGAAAGCTCCTACAATGAGCAGTTCTTC. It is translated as CASSRRGESSYNEQFF. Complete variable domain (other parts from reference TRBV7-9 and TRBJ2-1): DTGVSQNPRHKITKRGQNVTFRCDPISEHNRLYWYRQTLGQGPEFLTYFQNEAQLEKSRLLSDRFSAERPKGSFSTLEIQRTEQGDSAMYLCASSRRGESSYNEQFFGPGTRLTVL.

This CDR3 reads CASSQGRTGITANEKLFF. CDR3 nucleotides: TGCGCCAGCAGCCAAGGGCGGACAGGGATAACGGCTAATGAAAAACTGTTTTTT. This chain uses TRBV4-1 with TRBJ1-4; 8 bases are shared with TRBD1. The trim removed 1 base at V and 3 bases at J, leaving 10 bases unmatched. Germline CDR1 reads MGHRA; CDR2 reads YSYEKL. The CDR3 runs to 18 residues.

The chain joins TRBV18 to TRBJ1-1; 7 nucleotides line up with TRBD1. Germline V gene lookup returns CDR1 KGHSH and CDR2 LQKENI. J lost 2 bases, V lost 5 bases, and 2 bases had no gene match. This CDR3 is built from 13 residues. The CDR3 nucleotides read TGTGCCAGCTCAGACAGGGAAAACACTGAAGCTTTCTTT. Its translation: CASSDRENTEAFF.

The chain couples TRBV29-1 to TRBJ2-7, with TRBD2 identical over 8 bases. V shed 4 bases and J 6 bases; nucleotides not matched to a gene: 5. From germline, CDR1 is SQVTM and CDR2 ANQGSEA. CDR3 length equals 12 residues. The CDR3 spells CSVVPAGAEQYF. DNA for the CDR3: TGCAGCGTTGTACCAGCGGGAGCCGAGCAGTACTTC.

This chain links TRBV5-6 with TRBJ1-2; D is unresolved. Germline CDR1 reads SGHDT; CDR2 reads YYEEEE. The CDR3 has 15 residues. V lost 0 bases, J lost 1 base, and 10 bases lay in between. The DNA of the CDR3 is TGTGCCAGCAGCTTGGAAGAAGTTGGTAACTATGGCTACACCTTC. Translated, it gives CASSLEEVGNYGYTF.

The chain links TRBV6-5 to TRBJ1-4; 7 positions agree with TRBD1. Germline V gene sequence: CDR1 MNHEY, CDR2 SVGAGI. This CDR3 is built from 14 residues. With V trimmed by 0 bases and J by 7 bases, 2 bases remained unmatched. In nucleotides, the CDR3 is TGTGCCAGCAGTTACTCTAGACAGGGTGAAAAACTGTTTTTT. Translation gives CASSYSRQGEKLFF.

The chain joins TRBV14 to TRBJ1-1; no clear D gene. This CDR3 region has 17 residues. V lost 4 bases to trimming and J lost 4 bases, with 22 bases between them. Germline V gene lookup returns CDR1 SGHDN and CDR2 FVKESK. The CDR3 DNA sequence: TGTGCCAGCAGCCGGAGTCTCGGGGTACGGCGGAGCACTGAAGCTTTCTTT. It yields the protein CASSRSLGVRRSTEAFF.

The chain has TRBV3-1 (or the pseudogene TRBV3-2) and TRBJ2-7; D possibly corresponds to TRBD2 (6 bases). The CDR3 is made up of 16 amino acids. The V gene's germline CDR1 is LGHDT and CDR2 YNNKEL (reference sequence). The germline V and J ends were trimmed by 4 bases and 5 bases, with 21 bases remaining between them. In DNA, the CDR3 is TGTGCCAGCAGCCCCGCCTCAGCGGGCGCCATGAACGAGCAGTACTTC. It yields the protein CASSPASAGAMNEQYF.

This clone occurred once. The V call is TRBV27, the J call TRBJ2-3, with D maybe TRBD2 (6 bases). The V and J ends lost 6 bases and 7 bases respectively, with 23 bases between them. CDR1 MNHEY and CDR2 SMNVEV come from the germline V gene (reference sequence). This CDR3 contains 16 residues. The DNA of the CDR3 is TGTGCCAGCAGGGGGTCTGAGGGGAGGTTTGGGAATACGCAGTATTTT. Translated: CASRGSEGRFGNTQYF.

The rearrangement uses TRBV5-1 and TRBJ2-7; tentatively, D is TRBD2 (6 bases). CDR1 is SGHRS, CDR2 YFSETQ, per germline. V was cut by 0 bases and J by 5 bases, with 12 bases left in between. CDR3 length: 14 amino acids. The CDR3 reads CASSLAWGVDEQYF. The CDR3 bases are TGCGCCAGCAGCTTGGCCTGGGGGGTTGACGAGCAGTACTTC.

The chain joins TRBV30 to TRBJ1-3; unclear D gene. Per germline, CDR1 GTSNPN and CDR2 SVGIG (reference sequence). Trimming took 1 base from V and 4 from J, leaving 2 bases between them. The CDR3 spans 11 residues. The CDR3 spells CAWSAGNTIYF. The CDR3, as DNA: TGTGCCTGGAGTGCAGGAAACACCATATATTTT.

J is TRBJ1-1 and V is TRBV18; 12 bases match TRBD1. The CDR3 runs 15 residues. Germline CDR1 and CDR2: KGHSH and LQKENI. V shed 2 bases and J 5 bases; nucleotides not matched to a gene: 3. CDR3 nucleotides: TGTGCCAGCTCACCAGCGGGACAGGGGGCAACTGAAGCTTTCTTT. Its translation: CASSPAGQGATEAFF.

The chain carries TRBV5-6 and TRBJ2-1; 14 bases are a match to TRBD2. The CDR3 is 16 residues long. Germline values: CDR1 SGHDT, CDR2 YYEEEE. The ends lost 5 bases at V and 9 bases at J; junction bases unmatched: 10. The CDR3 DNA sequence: TGTGCCAGCAGGGGGACTAGCGGGAGTTTGAGGGGTGAGCAGTTCTTC. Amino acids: CASRGTSGSLRGEQFF.

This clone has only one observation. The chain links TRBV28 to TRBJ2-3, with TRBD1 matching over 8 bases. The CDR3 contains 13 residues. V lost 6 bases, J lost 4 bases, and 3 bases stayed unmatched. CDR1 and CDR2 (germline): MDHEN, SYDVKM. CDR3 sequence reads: CASRATGADTQYF. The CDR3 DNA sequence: TGTGCCAGCAGGGCGACAGGGGCAGATACGCAGTATTTT.

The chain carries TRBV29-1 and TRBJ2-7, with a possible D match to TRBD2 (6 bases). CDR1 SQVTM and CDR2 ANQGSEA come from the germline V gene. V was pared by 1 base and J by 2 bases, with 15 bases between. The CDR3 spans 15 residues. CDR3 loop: CSVEATGTGPYEQYF. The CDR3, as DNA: TGCAGCGTTGAAGCGACGGGGACTGGTCCCTACGAGCAGTACTTC.

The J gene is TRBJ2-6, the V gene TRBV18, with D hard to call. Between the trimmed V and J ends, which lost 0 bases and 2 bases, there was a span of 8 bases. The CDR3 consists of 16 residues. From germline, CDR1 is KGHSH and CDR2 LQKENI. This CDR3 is CASSPPELPGANVLTF. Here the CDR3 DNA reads TGTGCCAGCTCACCACCGGAGCTGCCTGGGGCCAACGTCCTGACTTTC.

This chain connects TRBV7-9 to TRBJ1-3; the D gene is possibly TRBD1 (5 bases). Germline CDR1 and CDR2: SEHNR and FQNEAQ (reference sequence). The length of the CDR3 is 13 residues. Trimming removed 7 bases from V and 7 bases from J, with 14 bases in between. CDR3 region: CASTLGGLNTIYF. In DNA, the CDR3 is TGTGCCAGCACCTTGGGGGGGTTGAACACCATATATTTT.

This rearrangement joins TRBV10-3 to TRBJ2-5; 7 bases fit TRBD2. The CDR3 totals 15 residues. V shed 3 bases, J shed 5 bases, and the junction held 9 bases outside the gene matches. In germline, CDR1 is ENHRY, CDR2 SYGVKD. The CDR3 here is CAISDRGGFGETQYF. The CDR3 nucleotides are TGTGCCATCAGTGATAGGGGAGGGTTCGGTGAGACCCAGTACTTC.

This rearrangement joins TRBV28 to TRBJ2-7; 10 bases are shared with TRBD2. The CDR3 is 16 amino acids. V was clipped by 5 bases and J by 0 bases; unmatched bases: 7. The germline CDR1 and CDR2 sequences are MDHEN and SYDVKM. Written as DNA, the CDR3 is TGTGCCAGCAGTCCCGAAGGACTAGCGGCCTCCTACGAGCAGTACTTC. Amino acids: CASSPEGLAASYEQYF.

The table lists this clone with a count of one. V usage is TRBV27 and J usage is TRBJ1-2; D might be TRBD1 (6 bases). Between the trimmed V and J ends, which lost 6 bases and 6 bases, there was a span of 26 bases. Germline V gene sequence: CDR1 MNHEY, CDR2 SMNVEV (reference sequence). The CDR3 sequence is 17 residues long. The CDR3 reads CASRVASGVARGHGYTF. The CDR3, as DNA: TGTGCCAGCAGAGTAGCCTCAGGGGTCGCCAGGGGTCATGGCTACACCTTC.

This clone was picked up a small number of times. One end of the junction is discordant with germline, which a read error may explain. CDR3 sequence (DNA): TGTGCCAGCAGGGAAGCGCCGAAAGCAGATACGCAGTATTTT. Protein product: CASREAPKADTQYF. J is TRBJ2-3 and V is TRBV2; no firm D call. The CDR3 spans 14 residues. Per the germline V gene, CDR1 is SNHLY and CDR2 is FYNNEI. The variable domain in full, with the rest retrieved from reference TRBV2 and TRBJ2-3, is EPEVTQTPSHQVTQMGQEVILRCVPISNHLYFYWYRQILGQKVEFLVSFYNNEISEKSEIFDDQFSVERPDGSNFTLKIRSTKLEDSAMYFCASREAPKADTQYFGPGTRLTVL.

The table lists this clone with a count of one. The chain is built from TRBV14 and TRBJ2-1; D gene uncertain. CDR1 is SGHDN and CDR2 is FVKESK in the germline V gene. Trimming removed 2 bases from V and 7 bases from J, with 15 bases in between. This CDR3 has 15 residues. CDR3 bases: TGTGCCAGCAGCCAAAGGAAAATGTTGAGAAATGAGCAGTTCTTC. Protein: CASSQRKMLRNEQFF.

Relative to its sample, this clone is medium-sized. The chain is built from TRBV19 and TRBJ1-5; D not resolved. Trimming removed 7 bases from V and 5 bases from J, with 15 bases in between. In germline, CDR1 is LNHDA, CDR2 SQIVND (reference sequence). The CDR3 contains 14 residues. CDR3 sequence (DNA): TGTGCCAGTACCGACCGGGGTCTTGATCAGCCCCAGCATTTT. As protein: CASTDRGLDQPQHF.

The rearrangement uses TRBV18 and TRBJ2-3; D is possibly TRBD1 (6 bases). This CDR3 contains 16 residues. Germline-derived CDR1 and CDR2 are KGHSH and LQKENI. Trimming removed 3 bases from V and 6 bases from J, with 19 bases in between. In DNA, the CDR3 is TGTGCCAGCTCACCCCTAGGGAGACAGGTCACCGATACGCAGTATTTT. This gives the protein CASSPLGRQVTDTQYF.

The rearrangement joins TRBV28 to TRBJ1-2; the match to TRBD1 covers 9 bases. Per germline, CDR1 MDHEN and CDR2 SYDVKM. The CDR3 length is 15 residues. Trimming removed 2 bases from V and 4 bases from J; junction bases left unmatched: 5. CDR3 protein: CASSLRTGAPYGYTF. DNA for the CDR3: TGTGCCAGCAGTTTAAGGACAGGGGCGCCCTATGGCTACACCTTC.

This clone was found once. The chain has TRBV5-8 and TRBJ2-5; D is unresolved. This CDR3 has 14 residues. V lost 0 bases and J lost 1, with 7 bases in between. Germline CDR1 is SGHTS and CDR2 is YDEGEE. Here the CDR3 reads CASSLGRIQETQYF. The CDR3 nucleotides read TGTGCCAGCAGCTTGGGTAGGATCCAAGAGACCCAGTACTTC.

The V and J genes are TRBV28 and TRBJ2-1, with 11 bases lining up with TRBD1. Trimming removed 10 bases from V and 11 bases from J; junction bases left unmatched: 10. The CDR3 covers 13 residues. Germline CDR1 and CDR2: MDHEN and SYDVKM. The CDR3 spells CATGQGGEPKQFF. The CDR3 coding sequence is TGTGCCACGGGACAGGGGGGAGAGCCGAAGCAGTTCTTC.

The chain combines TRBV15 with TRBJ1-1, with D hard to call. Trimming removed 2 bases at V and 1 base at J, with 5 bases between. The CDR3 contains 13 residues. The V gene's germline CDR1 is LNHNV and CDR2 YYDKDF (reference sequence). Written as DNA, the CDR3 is TGTGCCACCAGCAGATCCCCGAACACTGAAGCTTTCTTT. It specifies CATSRSPNTEAFF.